Listed below are T cell receptor beta chains from one sample, sequenced in a study of CD8 T cells in ankylosing spondylitis. TCRdb ran MiXCR on the 5' RACE reads and lists one entry per CDR3 protein. The data contain 250,000 to 400,000 distinct CDR3 sequences, approximately 10% of them singletons. The sequenced material came from blood, either unsorted or a sorted T cell fraction (not recorded which). These receptors were obtained from a female donor with ankylosing spondylitis or in good health (not recorded which). The CDR3 runs from the conserved cysteine through the conserved F or W. The D gene is left open where the match is weak. A clone size is listed for some rows: how often the clone was seen (once, few, many), or a class if it is expanded.

many NA TRBJ2-3 TRBV15 CATSRASGTGRDTQYF TGTGCCACCAGCAGAGCGTCAGGGACCGGCAGAGATACGCAGTATTTT
many NA TRBJ2-2 TRBV5-1 CASIQGDTGELFF TGCGCCAGCATCCAGGGTGACACCGGGGAGCTGTTTTTT
many TRBD2 TRBJ2-1 TRBV6-2/TRBV6-3 CASSYTTSGRESYNEQFF TGTGCCAGCAGTTACACGACTAGCGGGAGGGAATCCTACAATGAGCAGTTCTTC
many NA TRBJ2-1 TRBV7-2 CASSLQPSNEQFF TGTGCCAGCAGCTTGCAGCCTTCCAATGAGCAGTTCTTC
NA NA TRBJ2-1 TRBV28 CASTSAGTYNEQFF TGTGCCAGCACCTCTGCGGGCACTTACAATGAGCAGTTCTTC
many TRBD1 TRBJ1-1 TRBV5-1 CASSPDRWTLNTEAFF TGCGCCAGCAGCCCGGACAGGTGGACCTTGAACACTGAAGCTTTCTTT
NA TRBD2 TRBJ2-1 TRBV28 CASSLAAGGNNEQFF TGTGCCAGCAGCCTGGCAGCGGGGGGGAACAATGAGCAGTTCTTC
few NA TRBJ2-2 TRBV4-3 CASSQDMGPENTGELFF TGCGCCAGCAGCCAAGATATGGGACCCGAAAACACCGGGGAGCTGTTTTTT
many NA TRBJ2-7 TRBV6-5 CASSYGHLSYEQYF TGTGCCAGCAGTTATGGGCACCTTTCCTACGAGCAGTACTTC
few TRBD1 TRBJ1-1 TRBV24-1 CATSDWTGEAFF TGTGCCACCAGTGACTGGACAGGGGAAGCTTTCTTT
many TRBD2 TRBJ2-5 TRBV12-3/TRBV12-4 CASSLASGRETQYF TGTGCCAGCAGTTTAGCTAGCGGGAGAGAGACCCAGTACTTC
many NA TRBJ1-4 TRBV20-1 CSAALATNEKLFF TGCAGTGCGGCGTTGGCAACTAATGAAAAACTGTTTTTT
many TRBD2 TRBJ2-1 TRBV5-6 CASSLGTSGRRLGNEQFF TGTGCCAGCAGCTTGGGGACTAGCGGGAGGCGCCTCGGGAATGAGCAGTTCTTC
few NA TRBJ1-4 TRBV30 CACQLFNEKLFF TGTGCCTGCCAGCTGTTTAATGAAAAACTGTTTTTT
many NA TRBJ1-6 TRBV7-9 CASSLTRGGSPLHF TGTGCCAGCAGCTTAACCAGGGGTGGTTCACCCCTCCACTTT
many TRBD2 TRBJ2-3 TRBV20-1 CSARPPSGGKSTDTQYF TGCAGTGCTAGACCCCCTAGCGGGGGGAAAAGCACAGATACGCAGTATTTT
NA TRBD2 TRBJ2-1 TRBV20-1 CSAKERTNGGNNEQFF TGCAGTGCTAAAGAGCGGACTAACGGGGGGAACAATGAGCAGTTCTTC
NA NA TRBJ2-4 TRBV20-1 CSARAPLAKNIQYF TGCAGTGCTAGAGCCCCCTTAGCCAAAAACATTCAGTACTTC
many TRBD2 TRBJ2-7 TRBV29-1 CSVLSGSSYEQYF TGCAGCGTACTGAGCGGGAGCTCCTACGAGCAGTACTTC
many TRBD2 TRBJ2-2 TRBV20-1 CSAGPGLAGVGNTGELFF TGCAGTGCAGGTCCGGGACTAGCGGGAGTGGGGAACACCGGGGAGCTGTTTTTT
NA NA TRBJ2-5 TRBV7-9 CASSFLGYQETQYF TGTGCCAGCAGCTTTTTGGGGTACCAAGAGACCCAGTACTTC
few NA TRBJ1-5 TRBV10-3 CAISEDRSRPQHF TGTGCCATCAGTGAGGACAGGTCAAGGCCCCAGCATTTT
few NA TRBJ2-1 TRBV20-1 CCARDLKRSAGSDEQFF TGCTGTGCTAGAGATTTAAAGAGATCGGCAGGGAGTGATGAGCAGTTCTTC
many NA TRBJ1-5 TRBV6-1 CASSEAHLASLQPQHF TGTGCCAGCAGTGAAGCCCACTTGGCATCACTTCAGCCCCAGCATTTT
many NA TRBJ1-2 TRBV7-8 CASSLRSVDYGYTF TGTGCCAGCAGCTTGCGTTCGGTGGACTATGGCTACACCTTC
few NA TRBJ1-6 TRBV4-1 CASSQVGAGVDSPLHF TGCGCCAGCAGCCAAGTTGGGGCAGGGGTTGATTCACCCCTCCACTTT
many NA TRBJ1-5 TRBV7-7 CASSPGRCNQPQHF TGTGCCAGCAGCCCGGGACGTTGCAATCAGCCCCAGCATTTT
NA NA TRBJ2-3 TRBV5-1 CASSLISSSASTDTQYF TGCGCCAGCAGCTTGATTTCGAGTTCTGCGAGCACAGATACGCAGTATTTT
many TRBD1 TRBJ1-5 TRBV11-2 CASSLDETGTAISNQPQHF TGTGCCAGCAGCTTAGACGAGACGGGGACAGCTATTTCCAATCAGCCCCAGCATTTT
many NA TRBJ1-6 TRBV20-1 CSARKGDSSYNSPLHF TGCAGTGCTCGAAAAGGAGACAGTTCCTATAATTCACCCCTCCACTTT
NA TRBD1 TRBJ2-1 TRBV7-3 CASSSPGQGIHEQFF TGTGCCAGCAGCTCCCCGGGACAGGGGATTCATGAGCAGTTCTTC
few NA TRBJ2-2 TRBV12-3/TRBV12-4 CATTTDLGTGELFF TGTGCCACGACGACGGACCTAGGGACCGGGGAGCTGTTTTTT
many NA TRBJ1-2 TRBV28 CASSVSQYVAF TGTGCCAGCAGTGTCAGCCAGTACGTCGCCTTC
NA TRBD1 TRBJ1-2 TRBV10-2 CASNTPGQIYGYTF TGCGCCAGCAACACACCGGGACAGATATATGGCTACACCTTC
few NA TRBJ2-3 TRBV25-1 CASSEYKGFSTDTQYF TGTGCCAGCAGTGAATATAAGGGATTTAGCACAGATACGCAGTATTTT
NA NA TRBJ2-5 TRBV19 CASSIDKGQETQYF TGTGCCAGTAGTATAGATAAGGGGCAAGAGACCCAGTACTTC
many NA TRBJ2-7 TRBV5-1 CASSLSLGGLSSYEQYF TGCGCCAGCAGCTTGTCACTTGGGGGTCTTAGCTCCTACGAGCAGTACTTC
many NA TRBJ1-4 TRBV5-1 CASSPRDANEKLFF TGCGCCAGCAGCCCCCGTGATGCTAATGAAAAACTGTTTTTT
few NA TRBJ1-1 TRBV20-1 CSARGWGPNTEAFF TGCAGTGCTAGAGGGTGGGGCCCGAACACTGAAGCTTTCTTT